These 23 T cell receptor beta chains share one sample of origin, sequenced in a study of memory CD4+ T cells and cytomegalovirus serostatus. Profiled with immunoSEQ multiplex PCR; TCRdb holds only in-frame clones, not every one. The profile shows about 53,000 clones, 80% to 90% of them singletons. Single viable CD3+CD4+CD8-CD45RO+ cells were sorted as the memory CD4+ T cells. Material for sequencing was memory CD4+ T cells from blood. These receptors came from an adult in good health and CMV-seronegative.

The chain recombines TRBV6-5 with TRBJ2-1; TRBD2 matches 10 bases. This CDR3 has 15 residues. CDR1 is MNHEY and CDR2 is SVGAGI in the germline V gene. Trimming cost V 6 bases and J 7 bases; bases outside gene matches: 9. The CDR3 spells CASRPSGSLGNEQFF. Here the CDR3 DNA reads TGTGCCAGCAGACCTAGCGGGAGCTTAGGGAATGAGCAGTTCTTC.

V is TRBV28 and J is TRBJ1-2; perhaps TRBD1 as D (6 bases). The CDR3 totals 14 residues. Germline V CDR1 and CDR2: MDHEN, SYDVKM. The ends were cut back, 8 bases at V and 4 bases at J, with 17 bases in the middle. The chain's CDR3 is CASRQQGGGYGYTF. The CDR3 DNA sequence: TGTGCCAGCCGGCAGCAAGGGGGGGGCTATGGCTACACCTTC.

The chain employs TRBV28 and TRBJ2-3; TRBD2 aligns across 14 bases. The length of the CDR3 is 19 residues. The junction had 12 bases not matched to a gene; V was cut back by 7 bases and J by 0 bases. Germline values: CDR1 MDHEN, CDR2 SYDVKM. The CDR3 sequence: CASTPWGLAGAPSTDTQYF. CDR3 nucleotides: TGTGCCAGCACCCCTTGGGGACTAGCGGGAGCTCCTAGCACAGATACGCAGTATTTT. Drawing the rest from reference TRBV28 and TRBJ2-3, the complete variable domain is DVKVTQSSRYLVKRTGEKVFLECVQDMDHENMFWYRQDPGLGLRLIYFSYDVKMKEKGDIPEGYSVSREKKERFSLILESASTNQTSMYLCASTPWGLAGAPSTDTQYFGPGTRLTVL.

The rearrangement links TRBV6-6 to TRBJ1-6, with 7 bases fitting TRBD1. The CDR3 is 16 amino acids. The germline gives CDR1 MNHNY, CDR2 SVGAGI (reference sequence). V shed 4 bases and J 9 bases; nucleotides not matched to a gene: 12. The CDR3 DNA is TGTGCCAGCAGTTTTACCGACAGGGTCGGGAGTTCACCCCTCCACTTT. Translating it yields CASSFTDRVGSSPLHF.

The chain recombines TRBV11-3 with TRBJ1-2, with 7 bases lining up with TRBD1. V shed 5 bases, J shed 8 bases, and the junction held 14 bases outside the gene matches. Germline values: CDR1 SGHNT, CDR2 YENEEA. This CDR3 has 15 residues. CDR3 loop: CASSRGQSNYQGYTF. As DNA, the CDR3 is TGTGCCAGCAGCCGGGGACAGTCGAATTATCAGGGCTACACCTTC. Full variable domain (remainder filled in from reference TRBV11-3 and TRBJ1-2): EAGVVQSPRYKIIEKKQPVAFWCNPISGHNTLYWYLQNLGQGPELLIRYENEEAVDDSQLPKDRFSAERLKGVDSTLKIQPAELGDSAVYLCASSRGQSNYQGYTFGSGTRLTVV.

This clone was counted between two and nine times. V gene TRBV27 combines with J gene TRBJ1-1, with a tentative D call TRBD1 (5 bases). The germline V gene has CDR1 MNHEY and CDR2 SMNVEV (reference sequence). Trimming pared 6 bases from V and 10 bases from J, leaving 15 bases between. The CDR3 is 12 amino acids. This CDR3 reads CASSSSGARAFF. CDR3 DNA sequence: TGTGCCAGCAGCTCAAGCGGGGCGAGAGCTTTCTTT.

This clone was seen once. A much more abundant neighbour one base away suggests this may be a read error. The chain is built from TRBV5-1 and TRBJ1-3, with D hard to call. The V and J ends lost 5 bases and 0 bases respectively, with 3 bases between them. Looked up from germline, CDR1 is SGHRS and CDR2 is YFSETQ. The CDR3 is 12 amino acids. CDR3 bases: TGCGCCAGCAGGAGCTCTGGAAACACCATATATTTT. It encodes CASRSSGNTIYF.

For this clone: Its ends do not fully match the called genes, so a read error is possible. The same CDR3 arises from other DNA sequences in this sample as well. The chain couples TRBV18 to TRBJ1-5, with TRBD1 matching 8 bases. The germline gives CDR1 KGHSH, CDR2 LQKENI. The CDR3 has 13 residues. CDR3 loop: CASSDRENQPQHF. The CDR3 nucleotides read TGTGCCAGCTCGGACAGGGAAAATCAGCCTCAGCATTTT.

The rearrangement joins TRBV20-1 to TRBJ1-2; D remains unclear. This CDR3 comprises 11 residues. V lost 6 bases to trimming and J lost 8 bases, with 13 bases between them. The germline CDR1 and CDR2 sequences are DFQATT and SNEGSKA (reference sequence). The CDR3: CSASQGGGYTF. The CDR3 nucleotides are TGCAGTGCGAGCCAAGGAGGCGGCTACACCTTC.

The chain is built from TRBV6-5 and TRBJ1-1, with D maybe TRBD1 (5 bases). CDR3 size: 14 residues. V lost 4 bases, J lost 1 base, and 10 bases lay in between. CDR1 is MNHEY and CDR2 is SVGAGI in the germline V gene. CDR3: CASSSSRGNTEAFF. DNA of the CDR3: TGTGCCAGCAGTTCCTCGAGGGGGAACACTGAAGCTTTCTTT.

The CDR3 loop is CASSVSLGPNTEAFF. CDR3 DNA: TGTGCCAGCAGCGTTAGTCTCGGGCCGAACACTGAAGCTTTCTTT. The chain has TRBV9 and TRBJ1-1; D uncertain. CDR3 length: 15 amino acids. Germline V gives CDR1 SGDLS, CDR2 YYNGEE. Deletions cut 2 bases from V and 1 base from J, with 12 bases between. Full variable domain (missing parts from reference TRBV9 and TRBJ1-1): DSGVTQTPKHLITATGQRVTLRCSPRSGDLSVYWYQQSLDQGLQFLIQYYNGEERAKGNILERFSAQQFPDLHSELNLSSLELGDSALYFCASSVSLGPNTEAFFGQGTRLTVV.

CDR3 DNA sequence: TGTGCCAGCTGGCAGGTTAGCAATCAGCCCCAGCATTTT. Protein sequence: CASWQVSNQPQHF. V usage is TRBV28 and J usage is TRBJ1-5; no definite D call. The V end lost 8 bases, the J end lost 0 bases, and 8 bases lay between the germline ends. The CDR3 contains 13 residues. CDR1 is MDHEN and CDR2 is SYDVKM in the germline V gene.

V gene TRBV29-1 combines with J gene TRBJ2-5; no reliable D call. Germline CDR1 SQVTM, CDR2 ANQGSEA. The CDR3 loop spans 15 amino acids. V was trimmed by 5 bases and J by 2 bases, leaving 18 bases between them. The CDR3 nucleotides read TGCAGCGTTTTTCCGAACGCTCTCCTGCAAGAGACCCAGTACTTC. Translating gives CSVFPNALLQETQYF.

The rearrangement joins TRBV5-1 to TRBJ2-1, with 9 bases that match TRBD1. Unmatched junction bases numbered 8, after V lost 0 bases and J lost 7 bases. The CDR3 has 16 residues. Germline V CDR1 and CDR2: SGHRS, YFSETQ. Written as DNA, the CDR3 is TGCGCCAGCAGCTTGGAACCGGGACAGGGACTGAATGAGCAGTTCTTC. This gives the protein CASSLEPGQGLNEQFF. Drawing the rest from reference TRBV5-1 and TRBJ2-1, the complete variable domain is KAGVTQTPRYLIKTRGQQVTLSCSPISGHRSVSWYQQTPGQGLQFLFEYFSETQRNKGNFPGRFSGRQFSNSRSEMNVSTLELGDSALYLCASSLEPGQGLNEQFFGPGTRLTVL.

The chain links TRBV29-1 to TRBJ2-1; the D gene is possibly TRBD2 (5 bases). Germline values: CDR1 SQVTM, CDR2 ANQGSEA. V was cut by 4 bases and J by 6 bases, with 13 bases left in between. The CDR3 is 13 residues long. The CDR3 bases are TGCAGCGTTGGATATGGGAGAGTCAATGAGCAGTTCTTC. Translating gives CSVGYGRVNEQFF.

CDR3 nucleotide sequence: TGTGCCAGCAGCCTAAGCCGAACTTGGGCCCAGCATTTT. Translating it yields CASSLSRTWAQHF. The chain has TRBV28 and TRBJ1-5; D is uncertain. Per the germline V gene, CDR1 is MDHEN and CDR2 is SYDVKM. V was trimmed by 6 bases and J by 11 bases, leaving 17 bases between them. CDR3 size: 13 residues.

This clone came up once. The chain recombines TRBV7-9 with TRBJ2-5, with D possibly matching TRBD1 (5 bases). V gave up 0 bases and J gave up 3 bases, with 11 bases separating them. The CDR3 is 15 residues long. The germline V gene encodes CDR1 SEHNR and CDR2 FQNEAQ (reference sequence). The CDR3 coding sequence is TGTGCCAGCAGCTTAGCGAGGCCAGGGAAAGAGACCCAGTACTTC. Its translation is CASSLARPGKETQYF.

By share, this clone ranks as medium-sized. This chain joins TRBV5-5 and TRBJ2-7, with D possibly being TRBD1 (5 bases). Germline V gives CDR1 SGHKS, CDR2 YYEKEE (reference sequence). Trimming left V 0 bases short and J 3 bases short, with 13 bases between. The CDR3 consists of 15 residues. The DNA for the CDR3 is TGTGCCAGCAGCTTGGAAGGGGCCCTGAGCTACGAGCAGTACTTC. Its protein product is CASSLEGALSYEQYF.

V and J are TRBV7-9 and TRBJ2-2; a possible D gene is TRBD1 (6 bases). In germline, CDR1 is SEHNR, CDR2 FQNEAQ (reference sequence). The V gene lost 2 bases and the J gene lost 10 bases, with 14 bases spanning the gap. The CDR3 sequence is 14 residues long. CDR3 nucleotide sequence: TGTGCCAGCAGCTTACAGGGGAAAGGCGTGGAGCTGTTTTTT. This translates into CASSLQGKGVELFF.

CDR3 residues: CASSPRDRGPLEQYF. Here the CDR3 DNA reads TGTGCCAGCAGCCCCCGGGACAGGGGTCCCCTCGAGCAGTACTTC. The V call is TRBV11-2, the J call TRBJ2-7; 10 bases are a match to TRBD1. V lost 5 bases, J lost 6 bases, and 10 bases stayed unmatched. Germline V gives CDR1 SGHAT, CDR2 FQNNGV. The CDR3 loop spans 15 amino acids. Supplemented by reference TRBV11-2 and TRBJ2-7, the full variable domain reads EAGVAQSPRYKIIEKRQSVAFWCNPISGHATLYWYQQILGQGPKLLIQFQNNGVVDDSQLPKDRFSAERLKGVDSTLKIQPAKLEDSAVYLCASSPRDRGPLEQYFGPGTRLTVT.

The J gene is TRBJ2-7, the V gene TRBV28; no definite D call. Germline CDR1 MDHEN, CDR2 SYDVKM. V lost 4 bases and J 5 bases, leaving 15 bases between the germline ends. The CDR3 totals 14 residues. The CDR3 reads CASSSDTQVDEQYF. In DNA form, the CDR3 reads TGTGCCAGCAGTTCCGACACCCAAGTAGACGAGCAGTACTTC.

The chain couples TRBV12-5 to TRBJ2-1, with D uncertain. Germline values: CDR1 LGHNT, CDR2 FRNRAP. Between the trimmed V and J ends, which lost 3 bases and 5 bases, there was a span of 8 bases. The CDR3 spans 13 residues. CDR3 protein: CASGLDWHNEQFF. The CDR3 DNA reads as TGTGCTAGTGGTTTAGACTGGCACAATGAGCAGTTCTTC.

The chain employs TRBV27 and TRBJ2-1; 10 nucleotides match TRBD1. V lost 5 bases to trimming and J lost 8 bases; unmatched junction nucleotides: 6. CDR3 length equals 14 residues. Looked up from germline, CDR1 is MNHEY and CDR2 is SMNVEV (reference sequence). For the CDR3, the DNA is TGTGCCAGCAGTCCTAGACAGGGGGCCCATGAGCAGTTCTTC. Translated: CASSPRQGAHEQFF.